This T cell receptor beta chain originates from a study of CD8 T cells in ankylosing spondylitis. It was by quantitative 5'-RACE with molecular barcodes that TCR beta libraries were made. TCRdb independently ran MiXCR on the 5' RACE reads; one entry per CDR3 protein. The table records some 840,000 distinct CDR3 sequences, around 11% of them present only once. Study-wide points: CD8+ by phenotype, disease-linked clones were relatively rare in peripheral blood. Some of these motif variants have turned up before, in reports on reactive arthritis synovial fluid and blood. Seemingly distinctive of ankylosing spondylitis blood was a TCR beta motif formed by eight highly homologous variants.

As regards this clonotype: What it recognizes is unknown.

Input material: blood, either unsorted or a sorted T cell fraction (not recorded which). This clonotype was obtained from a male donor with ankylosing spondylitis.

The CDR3 nucleotides are TGTGCCAGCAGCCCCGACACTACCCGGAGTGAAAAACTGTTTTTT. Its protein product is CASSPDTTRSEKLFF. The chain is built from TRBV5-6 and TRBJ1-4; D call uncertain. CDR1 and CDR2 (germline): SGHDT, YYEEEE. V was shortened by 4 bases and J by 7 bases, with 17 bases between the two germline ends. This CDR3 region has 15 residues.